The rows below give T cell receptor beta chains drawn from one sample of a study of blood T cells in healthy people across ages. Each CDR3 protein is one row after TCRdb ran MiXCR on the 5' RACE reads. The data hold approximately 780,000 distinct CDR3 sequences, with 20% to 30% observed a single time. Another study also made use of these data, one on T cells of mothers and their children.

The source material was blood. These receptors were collected from a boy aged 5-17 years in good health. Both conserved end residues are part of each CDR3. Fields, in order: CDR3 DNA, CDR3 protein, D gene, J gene, V gene, clone size. The D gene is left open where the match is weak. Clone size is given for some rows only: seen once, a few or many times, or a class if the clone is expanded.

TGTGCCAGCAGCGCCACAGGGGTAACTGAAGCTTTCTTT	CASSATGVTEAFF	TRBD1	TRBJ1-1	TRBV9	.
TGTGCCAGCACCGAGGGACTAGGGGATGACAAAAACATTCAGTACTTC	CASTEGLGDDKNIQYF	TRBD2	TRBJ2-4	TRBV5-8	.
TGTGCCAGAGGTTGGGGGGGGATCGAGCAATACTTC	CARGWGGIEQYF	TRBD2	TRBJ2-7	TRBV28	.
TGTGCCAGCAGTTTTTATTCTACGGACAGCCGGGAGACCCAGTACTTC	CASSFYSTDSRETQYF	.	TRBJ2-5	TRBV12-3/TRBV12-4	few
TGCGCCAGCAGCTTGGAGGGTAGGGAGACCAATGAGCAGTTCTTC	CASSLEGRETNEQFF	.	TRBJ2-1	TRBV5-1	.
TGTGCCAGCAGCCAAGGTTCAACAGGGGACACCTTCTATGGCTACACCTTC	CASSQGSTGDTFYGYTF	TRBD1	TRBJ1-2	TRBV3-1	.
TGCAGTGCTAGGGAGTGGACAGATACGCAGTATTTT	CSAREWTDTQYF	.	TRBJ2-3	TRBV20-1	.
TGTGCCAGCAGAGCCACCGGGACACCTACCTTCTTCTCCTACGAGCAGTACTTC	CASRATGTPTFFSYEQYF	.	TRBJ2-7	TRBV6-1	few
TGCAGTGCTAGACCCCGGGGGGAAGAGACCCAGTACTTC	CSARPRGEETQYF	TRBD2	TRBJ2-5	TRBV20-1	.
TGCGCCAGCAGCCTGCGGACTGTAAATGAGCAGTTCTTC	CASSLRTVNEQFF	.	TRBJ2-1	TRBV5-1	.
TGTGCCAGCAGCTTAATACAGGGGGCAGTCCACGAGCAGTACTTC	CASSLIQGAVHEQYF	TRBD1	TRBJ2-7	TRBV7-9	few
TGTGCCAGCAGACACCCCCTTGGGAATGAGCTGTTCTTC	CASRHPLGNELFF	.	TRBJ2-5	TRBV7-3	few
TGTGCCAGCAGCTTAGGAAAGGAGGGGAGACAGTACTTC	CASSLGKEGRQYF	.	TRBJ2-7	TRBV7-9	.
TGCGCCAGCAGCTTGGTCGGCAGCCGGGGAGAGACCCAGTACTTC	CASSLVGSRGETQYF	.	TRBJ2-5	TRBV5-1	.
TGTGCCACCAGCCTCGGACAGTACAATGAGCAGTTCTTC	CATSLGQYNEQFF	.	TRBJ2-1	TRBV24-1	few
TGTGCCAGCAGCACAGACGTGGTCTACACCTTC	CASSTDVVYTF	.	TRBJ1-2	TRBV11-2	few
TGTGCCAGCAGCGACCCTACCAGGACAGAATACAATGAGCAGTTCTTC	CASSDPTRTEYNEQFF	.	TRBJ2-1	TRBV7-6	few
TGTGCCACCAGCAGAGATCTTGGGACAGGCTTATCCTACGGGCAGTACTTC	CATSRDLGTGLSYGQYF	TRBD1	TRBJ2-7	TRBV15	.
TGTGCCAGCAGCTCCCGGTTGGGGCAACGAGGGACTGAAGCTTTCTTT	CASSSRLGQRGTEAFF	.	TRBJ1-1	TRBV11-1	.
TGTGCCAGCAGCCACCGCCGGGGGGCCGGCACCGGGGAGCTGTTTTTT	CASSHRRGAGTGELFF	.	TRBJ2-2	TRBV7-8	.
TGCAGTGCTATCGGACAGGGCGGAGAGACCCAGTACTTC	CSAIGQGGETQYF	TRBD1	TRBJ2-5	TRBV20-1	.
TGTGCCAGCGGTGGCTTAGCCAAAAACATTCAGTACTTC	CASGGLAKNIQYF	.	TRBJ2-4	TRBV2	few
TGTGCCAGCACCGGAGGGGGGCCCGGTTACGAGCAGTACTTC	CASTGGGPGYEQYF	.	TRBJ2-7	TRBV5-4	.
TGTGCCAGCAGCCGGGGTTCACCCCTCCACTTT	CASSRGSPLHF	.	TRBJ1-6	TRBV7-2	.
TGTGCCAGCAGCCCTCTGAGAGGGGCGAACACTGAAGCTTTCTTT	CASSPLRGANTEAFF	.	TRBJ1-1	TRBV4-2	.
TGTGCCAGCTCACGACTAGACAACAATTCACCCCTCCACTTT	CASSRLDNNSPLHF	.	TRBJ1-6	TRBV18	few
TGTGCCAGCAGTGCGCGGGCCAGCAATCAGCCCCAGCATTTT	CASSARASNQPQHF	.	TRBJ1-5	TRBV6-6	few
TGTGCCAGCAGTTACGGGCAGGTTGGATCCTACGAGCAGTACTTC	CASSYGQVGSYEQYF	.	TRBJ2-7	TRBV6-5	few
TGTGCCAGCAGTTCGGGGACAGGCCTTAACAGCTCCTACGAGCAGTACTTC	CASSSGTGLNSSYEQYF	TRBD1	TRBJ2-7	TRBV28	few
TGTGCCAGCAGTCGCGGACGGGGAGTCCGCTCCTACGAGCAGTACTTC	CASSRGRGVRSYEQYF	.	TRBJ2-7	TRBV28	.
TGTGCCACCGGGACAGGGGAAAATAATTCACCCCTCCACTTT	CATGTGENNSPLHF	TRBD1	TRBJ1-6	TRBV9	.
TGTGCCAGTAGTATACAGGGAGAAGGCTACGAGCAGTACTTC	CASSIQGEGYEQYF	.	TRBJ2-7	TRBV19	few
TGTGCTAGTGGTCCCAAACCCGGGGAGCTGTTTTTT	CASGPKPGELFF	.	TRBJ2-2	TRBV12-5	few
TGTGCCAGCAGTTCGACAGGGATCACCGGGGAGCTGTTTTTT	CASSSTGITGELFF	TRBD1	TRBJ2-2	TRBV12-3/TRBV12-4	few
TGCGCCAGCAGCACTCTACAGGGAGGGGAGACCCAGTACTTC	CASSTLQGGETQYF	.	TRBJ2-5	TRBV5-1	.
TGTGCCAGCACCAGACAGGGCCTTCGCACAGATACGCAGTATTTT	CASTRQGLRTDTQYF	TRBD1	TRBJ2-3	TRBV6-7	.
TGTGCCAGCTCTTCCGAAGTCGGCGGGGGGACCGGGGAGCTGTTTTTT	CASSSEVGGGTGELFF	TRBD2	TRBJ2-2	TRBV18	.
TGTGCCAGCAGCTTAGCGGGGAAGGGAGAGACCCAGTACTTC	CASSLAGKGETQYF	.	TRBJ2-5	TRBV7-9	.
TGTGCCAGCAGTCCCCCCTACGAGCAGTACTTC	CASSPPYEQYF	.	TRBJ2-7	TRBV12-3/TRBV12-4	many
TGTGCCAGCAGCCGCGGGGGGCAGGATAGCGATCAGCCCCAGCATTTT	CASSRGGQDSDQPQHF	.	TRBJ1-5	TRBV11-2	few
TGTGCCAGCAGCTTGGCCGGGACAGGGAGTACGGAGTACACCTTC	CASSLAGTGSTEYTF	TRBD1	TRBJ1-2	TRBV7-9	few
TGTGCCAGCAGCTTAGGAGGGATCGGTGATGAAAAACTGTTTTTT	CASSLGGIGDEKLFF	.	TRBJ1-4	TRBV11-2	few
TGTGCCAGCAGCTTAGCTACGGGGGACGTGCAGTACTTC	CASSLATGDVQYF	.	TRBJ2-7	TRBV11-2	.
TGCAGTGCTAGAGCTAGCGCCTACTACAATGAGCAGTTCTTC	CSARASAYYNEQFF	.	TRBJ2-1	TRBV20-1	.
TGCAGTGCTCCCAACAGGGGAACTAACTATGGCTACACCTTC	CSAPNRGTNYGYTF	TRBD1	TRBJ1-2	TRBV20-1	few
TGTGCCAGCCGCTCAGCCAGGACTCAACGGGACACTGAAGCTTTCTTT	CASRSARTQRDTEAFF	.	TRBJ1-1	TRBV28	.
TGTGCCAGCAGTTACTCGCCTAGCAGGGAGACCCAGTACTTC	CASSYSPSRETQYF	.	TRBJ2-5	TRBV6-6	few
TGTGCCAGCAGATTGACAGGGGGTATCTACGAGCAGTACTTC	CASRLTGGIYEQYF	TRBD1	TRBJ2-7	TRBV27	.
TGCGCCAGCAGCTTGGCCTTGGGCGGCGGGTACAATGAGCAGTTCTTC	CASSLALGGGYNEQFF	.	TRBJ2-1	TRBV5-1	.
TGTGCCAGCAGCTTTAGCGGGAGGGCCCTCACAGATACGCAGTATTTT	CASSFSGRALTDTQYF	TRBD2	TRBJ2-3	TRBV7-2	.
TGTGCCAGCAGCTCAGAGCCAGGGGCCCTATCCCTTGGCTACACCTTC	CASSSEPGALSLGYTF	.	TRBJ1-2	TRBV7-3	.
TGCAGTGCGCCCGGACCTTCGGGGTACGAGCGGTACTTC	CSAPGPSGYERYF	.	TRBJ2-7	TRBV20-1	.
TGTGCCAGCAGCCAAGAACCGGGACAGGGAGATTTCACTGAAGCTTTCTTT	CASSQEPGQGDFTEAFF	TRBD1	TRBJ1-1	TRBV3-1	few
TGTGCCAGTAGTACCCGGGACATTAACTATGGCTACACCTTC	CASSTRDINYGYTF	.	TRBJ1-2	TRBV19	few